The 14 T cell receptor beta chains in this list originate from one sample, sequenced in a study of T cell responses to AZD1222 COVID-19 vaccine (dated by TCRdb to about 2021). The sample's time point label, decoded: baseline before first vaccination. Library preparation used the immunoSEQ multiplex PCR assay. This is the immuneACCESS table as TCRdb keeps it, with only in-frame sequences that have V and J called. A part of the clones is gone; compared with another copy, unresolved V genes explain less than half, and the rest is unexplained. This sample comprises 100,000 to 150,000 clones, approximately 90% of them detected only once. The top ten clones comprise roughly 13% of the sample. The starting material was peripheral blood, obtained on day 0 of AZD1222 vaccination. These receptors were taken from an adult in good health.

The chain joins TRBV2 to TRBJ1-3; D is ambiguous. V shed 6 bases and J shed 4 bases, with 7 bases lying between them. The CDR3 covers 12 residues. Germline V gene sequence: CDR1 SNHLY, CDR2 FYNNEI. The CDR3: CASSAGGNTIYF. CDR3 DNA sequence: TGTGCCAGCAGCGCCGGAGGAAACACCATATATTTT.

The rearrangement uses TRBV5-4 and TRBJ1-2; TRBD1 is a possible D gene (5 bases). The CDR3 is 13 amino acids. Per the germline V gene, CDR1 is SGHNT and CDR2 is YYREEE (reference sequence). Trimming pared 5 bases from V and 4 bases from J, leaving 12 bases between. For the CDR3, the DNA is TGTGCCAGCAGACGGCAGGGCGGCTATGGCTACACCTTC. It translates to CASRRQGGYGYTF.

The rearrangement uses TRBV3-1 (or the pseudogene TRBV3-2) and TRBJ2-7; D uncertain. The CDR3 is made up of 12 amino acids. Per germline, CDR1 LGHDT and CDR2 YNNKEL (reference sequence). Trimming removed 2 bases at V and 2 bases at J, with 4 bases between. Here the CDR3 reads CASSQTAYEQYF. The CDR3 DNA is TGTGCCAGCAGCCAAACAGCCTACGAGCAGTACTTC.

The sample holds one count of this clone. This chain links TRBV5-1 with TRBJ1-5; the D gene is possibly TRBD1 (6 bases). Germline CDR1 SGHRS, CDR2 YFSETQ. With 0 bases removed from V and 3 bases from J, the gap between germline ends came to 10 bases. CDR3 length: 15 amino acids. The chain's CDR3 is CASSLVDSLNQPQHF. The DNA for the CDR3 is TGCGCCAGCAGCTTGGTGGACAGCCTCAATCAGCCCCAGCATTTT.

The chain joins TRBV7-9 to TRBJ2-1; the match to TRBD2 covers 10 bases. V shed 5 bases and J 5 bases; nucleotides not matched to a gene: 12. CDR1 is SEHNR, CDR2 FQNEAQ, per germline (reference sequence). The CDR3 runs 17 residues. The CDR3 here is CASSPRKLAGENNEQFF. Written as DNA, the CDR3 is TGTGCCAGCAGCCCAAGGAAGCTAGCGGGGGAAAACAATGAGCAGTTCTTC.

The chain uses TRBV5-1 and TRBJ2-3; 13 nucleotides agree with TRBD2. With 6 bases clipped from V and 4 bases from J, the junction kept 5 bases outside the gene matches. The CDR3 is made up of 15 amino acids. Germline-derived CDR1 and CDR2 are SGHRS and YFSETQ. CDR3 in amino acids: CASTPGLAGPDTQYF. In DNA, the CDR3 is TGCGCCAGCACCCCGGGACTAGCGGGACCAGATACGCAGTATTTT.

The chain couples TRBV6-5 to TRBJ2-7; D gene unclear. Trimming left V 1 base short and J 2 bases short, with 9 bases between. There are 14 residues in the CDR3. Germline V gene lookup returns CDR1 MNHEY and CDR2 SVGAGI. CDR3 region: CASSYYKGTYEQYF. As DNA, the CDR3 is TGTGCCAGCAGTTACTATAAAGGCACCTACGAGCAGTACTTC.

This clone occurred a few times. Other DNA sequences in the sample encode the same CDR3. The chain joins TRBV4-3 to TRBJ2-7, with 9 bases fitting TRBD2. Germline lookup yields CDR1 LGHNA and CDR2 YSLEER. V dropped 0 bases and J dropped 0; count of bases not matched to a gene: 3. The CDR3 extends over 16 amino acids. For the CDR3, the DNA is TGCGCCAGCAGCCAAGATGGTAGCGGGAGCTCCTACGAGCAGTACTTC. It is translated as CASSQDGSGSSYEQYF.

The CDR3 DNA reads as TGTGCCAGTAGGACAGGGACAACTAATGAAAAACTGTTTTTT. It is translated as CASRTGTTNEKLFF. V is TRBV19 and J is TRBJ1-4, with 7 bases matching TRBD1. Trimming removed 6 bases from V and 0 bases from J; junction bases left unmatched: 1. The CDR3 consists of 14 residues. Germline lookup yields CDR1 LNHDA and CDR2 SQIVND (reference sequence).

The chain has TRBV4-1 and TRBJ1-5; the D gene is possibly TRBD1 (5 bases). CDR3 length: 17 amino acids. CDR1 and CDR2 (germline): MGHRA, YSYEKL. V lost 0 bases and J 0 bases, leaving 12 bases between the germline ends. The CDR3: CASSQEDAGGSNQPQHF. The CDR3 nucleotides are TGCGCCAGCAGCCAAGAGGATGCGGGGGGTAGCAATCAGCCCCAGCATTTT.

This clone was seen only a few times. The chain carries TRBV4-1 and TRBJ2-7, with TRBD1 matching over 7 bases. With V trimmed by 1 base and J by 6 bases, 6 bases remained unmatched. CDR3 length equals 14 residues. Germline V lookup: CDR1 MGHRA, CDR2 YSYEKL. CDR3 nucleotides: TGCGCCAGCAGCCAAGTAACAGGGGCCAGCGAGCAGTACTTC. Protein sequence: CASSQVTGASEQYF.

The genes are TRBV18 and TRBJ2-1, with D uncertain. Germline loops: CDR1 KGHSH, CDR2 LQKENI. This CDR3 contains 16 residues. Trimming removed 2 bases from V and 4 bases from J, with 15 bases in between. CDR3 DNA sequence: TGTGCCAGCTCACCAACCAGTCTGGGAAGTTACAATGAGCAGTTCTTC. Translation: CASSPTSLGSYNEQFF.

The chain uses TRBV2 and TRBJ2-4, with TRBD1 matching over 8 bases. Germline loops: CDR1 SNHLY, CDR2 FYNNEI. The CDR3 contains 13 residues. V lost 3 bases to trimming and J lost 16 bases; unmatched junction nucleotides: 11. The CDR3 DNA reads as TGTGCCAGCAGTGATACCACTACCGGACAGGGCTACTTC. This gives the protein CASSDTTTGQGYF.

In its sample, this clone was seen once. The V call is TRBV28, the J call TRBJ2-7, with 11 bases matching TRBD2. This CDR3 region has 15 residues. Germline V gives CDR1 MDHEN, CDR2 SYDVKM. V was clipped by 1 base and J by 7 bases; unmatched bases: 6. The CDR3 here is CASSLSLAGVWEQYF. The CDR3 bases are TGTGCCAGCAGTTTATCACTAGCGGGAGTCTGGGAGCAGTACTTC.